These 15 T cell receptor beta chains share one sample of origin, sequenced in a study of blood T cell repertoires in COVID-19. Assay used: immunoSEQ multiplex PCR; TCRdb lists only in-frame clones, some missing. The table lists about 180,000 clones, 86% of them singletons. Sequencing used peripheral blood. The receptors here all came from a man aged 45-65 years with active or convalescent COVID-19.

The chain is built from TRBV5-4 and TRBJ2-5; the match to TRBD1 covers 8 bases. The CDR3 has 14 residues. From germline, CDR1 is SGHNT and CDR2 YYREEE (reference sequence). The trim removed 4 bases at V and 4 bases at J, leaving 6 bases unmatched. Here the CDR3 DNA reads TGTGCCAGCAGCCAAGGACAGGGTAGAGAGACCCAGTACTTC. It codes for CASSQGQGRETQYF.

The chain uses TRBV21-1 and TRBJ2-6; TRBD1 is taken as the D call from the table, unchecked against the DNA. TRBV21-1 is deemed a pseudogene. CDR3 length: 16 amino acids. This CDR3 is CASSKARQVRWNVLTF. Written as DNA, the CDR3 is TGTGCCAGCAGCAAAGCCAGACAGGTGCGATGGAACGTCCTGACTTTC.

The V gene is TRBV19, the J gene TRBJ1-5; D is perhaps TRBD1 (5 bases). The CDR3 consists of 15 residues. Trimming cost V 5 bases and J 4 bases, with 15 bases left between them. Germline loops: CDR1 LNHDA, CDR2 SQIVND (reference sequence). This CDR3 reads CASSELGGGNQPQHF. The CDR3 DNA reads as TGTGCCAGTAGTGAACTGGGGGGTGGGAATCAGCCCCAGCATTTT.

V gene TRBV2 combines with J gene TRBJ2-2, with 7 bases aligning to TRBD1. V was pared by 1 base and J by 8 bases, with 4 bases of the junction left unmatched. The germline CDR1 and CDR2 sequences are SNHLY and FYNNEI. This CDR3 contains 14 residues. The CDR3 bases are TGTGCCAGCAGTGAAGACAGGGGAACAGGGGAGCTGTTTTTT. Residues: CASSEDRGTGELFF.

The V call is TRBV27, the J call TRBJ1-5, with D hard to call. Germline CDR1 is MNHEY and CDR2 is SMNVEV (reference sequence). The CDR3 extends over 16 amino acids. V lost 1 base to trimming and J lost 0 bases, with 10 bases between them. In nucleotides, the CDR3 is TGTGCCAGCAGTTTATACCCCGCGGGTAGCAATCAGCCCCAGCATTTT. It specifies CASSLYPAGSNQPQHF.

V usage is TRBV27 and J usage is TRBJ2-7; maybe TRBD1 (6 bases). Germline loops: CDR1 MNHEY, CDR2 SMNVEV (reference sequence). The germline V and J ends were trimmed by 3 bases and 5 bases, with 8 bases remaining between them. The CDR3 length is 12 residues. The CDR3: CASSFTGNEQYF. DNA of the CDR3: TGTGCCAGCAGTTTTACAGGGAACGAGCAGTACTTC.

This rearrangement joins TRBV7-3 to TRBJ1-2; unclear D gene. Germline V gives CDR1 SGHTA, CDR2 FQGTGA. The CDR3 length is 13 residues. V was shortened by 5 bases and J by 4 bases, with 11 bases between the two germline ends. The chain's CDR3 is CASSNTVGYGYTF. CDR3 bases: TGTGCCAGCAGCAATACAGTGGGCTATGGCTACACCTTC. Complete variable domain (other parts from reference TRBV7-3 and TRBJ1-2): GAGVSQTPSNKVTEKGKYVELRCDPISGHTALYWYRQSLGQGPEFLIYFQGTGAADDSGLPNDRFFAVRPEGSVSTLKIQRTERGDSAVYLCASSNTVGYGYTFGSGTRLTVV.

The chain combines TRBV29-1 with TRBJ2-4; 10 bases are a match to TRBD2. From germline, CDR1 is SQVTM and CDR2 ANQGSEA. This CDR3 has 13 residues. J gave up 4 bases and V 4 bases, and 1 base lay outside the gene matches. Here the CDR3 DNA reads TGCAGCGTTGCTAGCGGGGGAAAAAACATTCAGTACTTC. It is translated as CSVASGGKNIQYF.

The rearrangement uses TRBV5-1 and TRBJ2-5, with 8 bases aligning to TRBD2. V shed 0 bases and J 4 bases; nucleotides not matched to a gene: 5. This CDR3 is 15 amino acids long. Looked up from germline, CDR1 is SGHRS and CDR2 is YFSETQ. CDR3 protein: CASSLELAAGETQYF. The CDR3 DNA is TGCGCCAGCAGCTTGGAACTAGCGGCAGGAGAGACCCAGTACTTC.

This clone has just one count. The V gene is TRBV24-1, the J gene TRBJ2-7, with 9 bases that match TRBD2. This CDR3 has 14 residues. Germline lookup yields CDR1 KGHDR and CDR2 SFDVKD. Unmatched junction bases numbered 7, after V lost 4 bases and J lost 7 bases. CDR3 DNA: TGTGCCACCAGTGAAGGACTAGCGTCGGGGGAGCAGTACTTC. This sequence encodes CATSEGLASGEQYF.

Only one count was recorded for this clone. The chain uses TRBV2 and TRBJ1-5, with 9 bases aligning to TRBD1. CDR3 length equals 15 residues. The V gene end was trimmed by 6 bases and the J gene end by 3 bases; junction bases not matched to a gene: 6. Germline assignment: CDR1 SNHLY and CDR2 FYNNEI. The CDR3 sequence: CASRDRDRDNQPQHF. The CDR3 region has the DNA TGTGCCAGCAGGGACCGGGACAGGGACAATCAGCCCCAGCATTTT.

The chain has TRBV7-2 and TRBJ1-1, with 9 bases aligning to TRBD1. The CDR3 runs to 16 residues. Germline V lookup: CDR1 SGHTA, CDR2 FQGNSA. V was pared by 3 bases and J by 3 bases, with 8 bases of the junction left unmatched. The CDR3 protein is CASSFFTGTGYTEAFF. The CDR3 DNA follows: TGTGCCAGCAGCTTTTTTACCGGGACAGGGTACACTGAAGCTTTCTTT.

The chain joins TRBV29-1 to TRBJ2-3; 7 bases align to TRBD1. Germline lookup yields CDR1 SQVTM and CDR2 ANQGSEA. This CDR3 contains 13 residues. With 5 bases clipped from V and 6 bases from J, the junction kept 8 bases outside the gene matches. For the CDR3, the DNA is TGCAGCGTTCACAGGGGTAGTTCCGATACGCAGTATTTT. Encoded protein: CSVHRGSSDTQYF.

This clone was seen just once. In nucleotides, the CDR3 is TGTGCCAGCAGTATTTCGGGGACGGCCGGGAGATGGTCAGCTTTCTTT. It is translated as CASSISGTAGRWSAFF. The J gene is TRBJ1-1, the V gene TRBV5-8; the D gene is possibly TRBD1 (5 bases). V gave up 5 bases and J gave up 10 bases, with 27 bases separating them. This CDR3 has 16 amino acids. Germline V CDR1 and CDR2: SGHTS, YDEGEE. Filled out from reference TRBV5-8 and TRBJ1-1, the complete variable domain reads EAGVTQSPTHLIKTRGQQATLRCSPISGHTSVYWYQQALGLGLQFLLWYDEGEERNRGNFPPRFSGRQFPNYSSELNVNALELEDSALYLCASSISGTAGRWSAFFGQGTRLTVV.

This chain connects TRBV7-6 to TRBJ2-1; TRBD2 matches 7 bases. Germline V gives CDR1 SGHVS, CDR2 FNYEAQ. V lost 2 bases and J lost 1; bases outside the gene matches: 8. This CDR3 has 17 residues. Here the CDR3 reads CASSLNSGRRSYNEQFF. In DNA form, the CDR3 reads TGTGCCAGCAGCTTAAACTCCGGGAGGCGATCCTACAATGAGCAGTTCTTC.